One sample yielded the 8 T cell receptor beta chains listed below, sequenced in a study of blood T cells in healthy people across ages. Combining a sample-barcoded 5' primer with a J-beta primer mix, a second PCR ran for roughly 7 to 11 cycles. Each CDR3 protein is one row after TCRdb ran MiXCR on the 5' RACE reads. The sample has about 1.6 million distinct CDR3 sequences, around 35% seen once; the top ten hold roughly 12%. The sample was blood. The receptors were sampled from a woman aged 25 to 45 in good health.

The gene calls are TRBV20-1 and TRBJ2-1; TRBD1 matches at 7 bases. Germline V gene sequence: CDR1 DFQATT, CDR2 SNEGSKA (reference sequence). CDR3 length: 12 amino acids. The V segment lost 2 bases and the J segment 8 bases; nucleotides outside the gene matches: 3. The CDR3 coding sequence is TGCAGTGCTAGATCGACAGGGTATGAGCAGTTCTTC. Amino acid sequence: CSARSTGYEQFF.

This clonotype was counted a few times. The V call is TRBV5-5, the J call TRBJ2-5; D gene ambiguous. The V gene lost 3 bases and the J gene lost 1 base, with 10 bases spanning the gap. The CDR3 has 14 residues. Germline V lookup: CDR1 SGHKS, CDR2 YYEKEE (reference sequence). CDR3 DNA: TGTGCCAGCAGCTCCCAGCGCCGCCAAGAGACCCAGTACTTC. It codes for CASSSQRRQETQYF.

On this clonotype: Given a much more abundant clone one base away, this may be a read error. The chain has TRBV29-1 and TRBJ2-1; maybe TRBD2 (5 bases). The CDR3 is 14 residues long. Per germline, CDR1 SQVTM and CDR2 ANQGSEA. Trimming took off 3 bases at V and 0 bases at J, with 9 bases between the two ends. CDR3 in amino acids: CSVERRDSYNEQFF. Here the CDR3 DNA reads TGCAGCGTTGAGAGACGGGACTCCTACAATGAGCAGTTCTTC.

The chain has TRBV4-2 and TRBJ2-7, with D hard to call. V lost 11 bases and J 5 bases, leaving 10 bases between the germline ends. Germline V gene sequence: CDR1 LGHNA, CDR2 YNFKEQ. This CDR3 is built from 10 residues. The CDR3 loop reads CAPGSHEQYF. For the CDR3, the DNA is TGTGCCCCTGGGTCCCACGAGCAGTACTTC.

This clonotype was seen only a few times. This rearrangement joins TRBV6-5 to TRBJ1-5; a possible D gene is TRBD1 (5 bases). V shed 5 bases and J shed 0 bases, with 11 bases lying between them. The CDR3 is 15 residues long. Germline assignment: CDR1 MNHEY and CDR2 SVGAGI. The CDR3 DNA reads TGTGCCAGCAGTCCCCGGGGGATTAGCAATCAGCCCCAGCATTTT. As protein: CASSPRGISNQPQHF.

With regard to this clonotype: A much larger clone is a single base away; this may be a read error. The DNA for the CDR3 is TGTGCCGCGGGCACAGATACGCAGTATTTT. Its translation is CAAGTDTQYF. The genes are TRBV7-9 and TRBJ2-3, with unresolved D. Per germline, CDR1 SEHNR and CDR2 FQNEAQ (reference sequence). The V end lost 11 bases, the J end lost 1 base, and 4 bases lay between the germline ends. This CDR3 contains 10 residues.

A few counts support this clonotype. The chain uses TRBV20-1 and TRBJ2-7, with 9 bases matching TRBD1. This CDR3 is built from 12 residues. Germline lookup yields CDR1 DFQATT and CDR2 SNEGSKA (reference sequence). With V trimmed by 8 bases and J by 2 bases, 4 bases remained unmatched. In nucleotides, the CDR3 is TGCAGTTACAGGGGGCCTGCCTACGAGCAGTACTTC. Translating it yields CSYRGPAYEQYF.

This clonotype was seen a handful of times. The chain uses TRBV4-2 and TRBJ2-3; 8 nucleotides line up with TRBD1. Trimming took 2 bases from V and 2 from J; bases not matched to a gene: 6. The CDR3 spans 16 residues. From germline, CDR1 is LGHNA and CDR2 YNFKEQ. CDR3 residues: CASSQRTTGDTDTQYF. As DNA, the CDR3 is TGTGCCAGCAGCCAACGGACGACAGGGGACACAGATACGCAGTATTTT.